Below, 24 T cell receptor beta chains from the same sample are listed, as sequenced in a study of regulatory T cells in long-lasting Graves disease. With iRepertoire HTBI primers and Arm-PCR of CDR3 regions, TCR beta libraries were built. MiXCR, run by TCRdb on the multiplex PCR reads, gives a single entry per CDR3 protein. The table has 550,000 to 600,000 distinct CDR3 sequences, about 16% seen once. The time point: newly diagnosed GD, antithyroid drugs for less than 3 months. PBMC-derived RNA was used for the TCR library. The same data also contributed to another study, on T cells in Graves' hyperthyroidism and ophthalmopathy.

Sequencing used peripheral blood mononuclear cells (PBMCs), obtained at new diagnosis, from a patient treated with antithyroid drugs. These receptors were taken from a man aged 18-30 years with Graves disease.

The sample holds a few counts of this clonotype. The V gene is TRBV4-1, the J gene TRBJ2-7; 8 bases align to TRBD2. The CDR3 has 14 residues. V gave up 4 bases and J gave up 4 bases; unmatched junction bases: 6. Germline values: CDR1 MGHRA, CDR2 YSYEKL. The CDR3 DNA is TGCGCCAGCAGCCCACGGGAGGGCCGGTACGAGCAGTACTTC. It translates to CASSPREGRYEQYF.

In its sample, this clonotype was seen many times. CDR3 in amino acids: CASSLAGGPEEQYF. As DNA, the CDR3 is TGTGCCAGCAGTTTAGCGGGAGGGCCGGAGGAGCAGTACTTC. The chain carries TRBV12-3 or TRBV12-4 and TRBJ2-7; 7 bases are shared with TRBD2. V lost 0 bases to trimming and J lost 7 bases; unmatched junction nucleotides: 6. The length of the CDR3 is 14 residues.

This clonotype was seen at least ten times. The chain has TRBV11-2 and TRBJ2-2; no definite D call. This CDR3 is 15 amino acids long. CDR1 is SGHAT, CDR2 FQNNGV, per germline. Trimming stripped 5 bases from V and 4 bases from J, with 14 bases between. In nucleotides, the CDR3 is TGTGCCAGCAGCCCCTTTACAGCCGCCACCGGGGAGCTGTTTTTT. Amino acids: CASSPFTAATGELFF.

J is TRBJ2-2 and V is TRBV20-1; 9 nucleotides align to TRBD1. The V gene's germline CDR1 is DFQATT and CDR2 SNEGSKA (reference sequence). V trimming: 4 bases; J trimming: 1 base; junction bases outside the gene matches: 7. There are 16 residues in the CDR3. CDR3 DNA: TGCAGTGCTACTGAGGAGGGACAGGGGAACACCGGGGAGCTGTTTTTT. Protein: CSATEEGQGNTGELFF.

V usage is TRBV9 and J usage is TRBJ2-1; D may be TRBD2 (6 bases). The V gene lost 4 bases and the J gene lost 0 bases, with 11 bases spanning the gap. This CDR3 region has 15 residues. The germline V gene encodes CDR1 SGDLS and CDR2 YYNGEE. The CDR3 region is CASSPGVSSYNEQFF. The CDR3 nucleotides are TGTGCCAGCAGCCCGGGGGTTAGCTCCTACAATGAGCAGTTCTTC.

Ten or more counts support this clonotype. This chain uses TRBV28 with TRBJ2-3; 11 bases line up with TRBD2. The CDR3 sequence is 15 residues long. With 8 bases clipped from V and 4 bases from J, the junction kept 8 bases outside the gene matches. Germline CDR1 is MDHEN and CDR2 is SYDVKM. CDR3 DNA: TGTGCCAGCGTCACTAGCGGGAGAGTCCCAGATACGCAGTATTTT. Its translation: CASVTSGRVPDTQYF.

The sample holds many counts of this clonotype. The chain combines TRBV30 with TRBJ2-3, with unresolved D. The CDR3 has 13 residues. Germline V gives CDR1 GTSNPN, CDR2 SVGIG (reference sequence). The germline V and J ends were trimmed by 2 bases and 6 bases, with 12 bases remaining between them. CDR3 protein: CAWSNQPEDTQYF. DNA of the CDR3: TGTGCCTGGAGTAACCAGCCCGAGGATACGCAGTATTTT.

Many counts were recorded for this clonotype. The V gene is TRBV20-1, the J gene TRBJ2-1; D not resolved. The germline V gene encodes CDR1 DFQATT and CDR2 SNEGSKA (reference sequence). Trimming took off 6 bases at V and 3 bases at J, with 6 bases between the two ends. This CDR3 spans 11 amino acids. The CDR3 sequence: CSASNYNEQFF. The DNA for the CDR3 is TGCAGTGCCAGTAACTACAATGAGCAGTTCTTC.

This chain links TRBV6-5 with TRBJ1-1; no reliable D call. The CDR3 runs 13 residues. Trimming took off 0 bases at V and 4 bases at J, with 6 bases between the two ends. Looked up from germline, CDR1 is MNHEY and CDR2 is SVGAGI. CDR3 residues: CASSYSLGTEAFF. CDR3 sequence (DNA): TGTGCCAGCAGTTACTCGTTAGGCACTGAAGCTTTCTTT.

Comments on this clonotype: The junction and the germline gene differ at one end; a read error may be behind it. The chain has TRBV12-3 or TRBV12-4 and TRBJ2-1; TRBD1 agrees at 9 bases. The CDR3 covers 14 residues. The CDR3 loop reads CASGRDRAYNEQFF. CDR3 bases: TGTGCCAGCGGACGGGACAGGGCCTACAACGAGCAGTTCTTC.

Many counts were recorded for this clonotype. This chain connects TRBV7-9 to TRBJ2-1, with TRBD2 identical over 13 bases. The V segment lost 4 bases and the J segment 7 bases; nucleotides outside the gene matches: 10. Per germline, CDR1 SEHNR and CDR2 FQNEAQ (reference sequence). The CDR3 consists of 17 residues. The DNA of the CDR3 is TGTGCCAGCAGCTCTCAAAAAGGACTAGCGGGAGTTAATGAGCAGTTCTTC. This sequence encodes CASSSQKGLAGVNEQFF.

This rearrangement joins TRBV20-1 to TRBJ2-3; tentatively, D is TRBD2 (6 bases). CDR1 and CDR2 from the germline V gene are DFQATT and SNEGSKA (reference sequence). CDR3 length: 14 residues. Deletions cut 5 bases from V and 2 bases from J, with 14 bases between. CDR3 protein: CSALVADNTDTQYF. Written as DNA, the CDR3 is TGCAGTGCTCTGGTAGCGGACAACACAGATACGCAGTATTTT.

The chain carries TRBV12-3 or TRBV12-4 and TRBJ2-1; 10 bases agree with TRBD2. With 6 bases clipped from V and 7 bases from J, the junction kept 6 bases outside the gene matches. There are 14 residues in the CDR3. CDR3 protein: CASRALAGTNEQFF. The CDR3 DNA is TGTGCCAGCAGAGCACTAGCGGGGACTAATGAGCAGTTCTTC.

At least ten counts were recorded for this clonotype. The V call is TRBV3-1, the J call TRBJ2-7, with D hard to call. The V end lost 3 bases, the J end lost 0 bases, and 6 bases lay between the germline ends. Germline CDR1 and CDR2: LGHDT and YNNKEL (reference sequence). The CDR3 has 13 amino acids. The CDR3 is CASSHGTSYEQYF. CDR3 nucleotide sequence: TGTGCCAGCAGCCACGGCACCTCCTACGAGCAGTACTTC.

This clonotype was picked up many times. The chain employs TRBV12-3 or TRBV12-4 and TRBJ1-3, with D perhaps TRBD1 (5 bases). The CDR3 sequence is 14 residues long. Trimming took off 7 bases at V and 1 base at J, with 11 bases between the two ends. The CDR3 nucleotides are TGTGCCAGCACTCGCGGGGGGTCTGGAAACACCATATATTTT. Encoded protein: CASTRGGSGNTIYF.

This clonotype came up many times. The chain recombines TRBV13 with TRBJ2-1, with 13 bases fitting TRBD2. Germline CDR1 reads PRHDT; CDR2 reads FYEKMQ (reference sequence). The V segment lost 5 bases and the J segment 4 bases; nucleotides outside the gene matches: 8. The CDR3 consists of 17 residues. CDR3 loop: CASSPRTSGSGYNEQFF. CDR3 sequence (DNA): TGTGCCAGCAGCCCACGGACTAGCGGGAGTGGGTACAATGAGCAGTTCTTC.

This clonotype was recorded many times. The rearrangement uses TRBV7-9 and TRBJ1-4; D not certain. This CDR3 spans 16 amino acids. CDR1 is SEHNR and CDR2 is FQNEAQ in the germline V gene (reference sequence). The V gene lost 2 bases and the J gene lost 3 bases, with 13 bases spanning the gap. The CDR3 sequence is CASSLTARPPNEKLFF. CDR3 coding DNA: TGTGCCAGCAGCTTAACGGCCAGGCCTCCTAATGAAAAACTGTTTTTT.

The chain combines TRBV9 with TRBJ2-1; D not certain. The germline V gene encodes CDR1 SGDLS and CDR2 YYNGEE. The CDR3 has 15 residues. V lost 0 bases, J lost 2 bases, and 9 bases lay in between. CDR3 in DNA: TGTGCCAGCAGCGTAGAGGTGGGAACCTACAATGAGCAGTTCTTC. Translating gives CASSVEVGTYNEQFF.

The V and J genes are TRBV9 and TRBJ1-2; 9 bases are a match to TRBD1. The CDR3 is made up of 17 amino acids. The ends lost 7 bases at V and 4 bases at J; junction bases unmatched: 17. Per the germline V gene, CDR1 is SGDLS and CDR2 is YYNGEE. The CDR3, as DNA: TGTGCCAGCGGGGGCGGGACAGGGTTAAGTGTAGGCTATGGCTACACCTTC. This encodes CASGGGTGLSVGYGYTF.

The genes are TRBV9 and TRBJ2-7, with 9 bases lining up with TRBD1. The CDR3 has 15 residues. V gave up 1 base and J gave up 5 bases; unmatched junction bases: 7. CDR1 SGDLS and CDR2 YYNGEE come from the germline V gene. The CDR3 DNA reads as TGTGCCAGCAGCGTATCGGGGACAGGGAAAAACGAGCAGTACTTC. It translates to CASSVSGTGKNEQYF.

The chain links TRBV5-6 to TRBJ2-3, with TRBD1 matching 8 bases. The CDR3 has 17 residues. The germline V gene has CDR1 SGHDT and CDR2 YYEEEE. V trimming: 0 bases; J trimming: 3 bases; junction bases outside the gene matches: 9. The CDR3 loop reads CASSLELAGGLTDTQYF. CDR3 in DNA: TGTGCCAGCAGCTTGGAACTGGCAGGGGGCTTGACAGATACGCAGTATTTT.

At least ten counts were recorded for this clonotype. The rearrangement uses TRBV3-1 and TRBJ2-1; perhaps D is TRBD1 or TRBD2 (5 bases each). Germline V gene data show CDR1 as LGHDT and CDR2 as YNNKEL (reference sequence). V was cut by 2 bases and J by 6 bases, with 14 bases left in between. The CDR3 totals 15 residues. The CDR3 DNA is TGTGCCAGCAGCCAACCTACAGAGGGGCGCAATGAGCAGTTCTTC. It codes for CASSQPTEGRNEQFF.

The J gene is TRBJ1-2, the V gene TRBV10-2; D may be TRBD1 (6 bases). V was trimmed by 2 bases and J by 0 bases, leaving 16 bases between them. This CDR3 contains 17 residues. Germline V gene data show CDR1 as WSHSY and CDR2 as SAAADI. CDR3 DNA: TGCGCCAGCAGTGAGACGTCCGACAGGTCCCCTAACTATGGCTACACCTTC. Translating it yields CASSETSDRSPNYGYTF.

The gene calls are TRBV10-3 and TRBJ2-5; D assignment may be TRBD1 or TRBD2 (7 bases each). The CDR3 is made up of 14 amino acids. Trimming removed 7 bases at V and 5 bases at J, with 17 bases between. Looked up from germline, CDR1 is ENHRY and CDR2 is SYGVKD. The CDR3 sequence is CAITSQGGWETQYF. The CDR3 DNA is TGTGCCATCACCTCCCAGGGGGGGTGGGAGACCCAGTACTTC.